These T cell receptor beta chains were read from a single sample in a study of identifying expanded T cells in peripheral blood. This table comes from immunoSEQ multiplex PCR, and its TCRdb copy is limited to in-frame clones, with some not included. The profile shows more than 45,000 clones, approximately 89% of them singletons. The sample consisted of blood. These receptors were collected from a person aged 18 to 75 in good health. Both conserved end residues are part of each CDR3. The D gene is left open where the match is weak. A clone size is listed for some rows: how often the clone was seen (once, few, many), or a class if it is expanded.

clone_size j_call v_call d_call cdr3_nt cdr3_aa
. TRBJ1-2 TRBV6-5 . TGTGCCAGCAGTTACCGGACAGAGGGGGTAAGAGGCTACACCTTC CASSYRTEGVRGYTF
few TRBJ2-7 TRBV2 . TGTGCCAGCAGTACGACTATATACGAGCAGTACTTC CASSTTIYEQYF
. TRBJ2-7 TRBV11-2 . TGTGCCAGCCGAAAGGGGAGTCTGTACGAGCAGTACTTC CASRKGSLYEQYF
. TRBJ1-2 TRBV14 . TGTGCCAGCAGTCCGACAATCTCAAGCTATGGCTACACCTTC CASSPTISSYGYTF
. TRBJ2-6 TRBV28 . TGTGCCAGCAGACCCTCTGGGGCCAACGTCCTGACTTTC CASRPSGANVLTF
. TRBJ2-7 TRBV1 . TGCACCAGCAGCCGATGGGATAGCGGGAGCAGGAGCTACGAGCAGTACTTC CTSSRWDSGSRSYEQYF
. TRBJ1-2 TRBV29-1 TRBD1 TGCAGCGTACCGGGACAGGTCCTCTATGGCTACACCTTC CSVPGQVLYGYTF
. TRBJ1-2 TRBV7-8 TRBD1 TGTGCCAGCAGCTTGGGGACAGGGGCGCGGGGCTACACCTTC CASSLGTGARGYTF
. TRBJ1-5 TRBV7-8 . TGTGCCAGCAGCATCGATAGCAATCAGCCCCAGCATTTT CASSIDSNQPQHF
few TRBJ1-2 TRBV28 . TGTGCCAGCAGCATTAATAACAGGGGCTACACCTTC CASSINNRGYTF
few TRBJ2-2 TRBV5-6 TRBD1 TGTGCCAGCAGCTTGGAACCGGGACAGGGAAAGTATAGGGAGCTGTTTTTT CASSLEPGQGKYRELFF
. TRBJ2-1 TRBV9 . TGTGCCAGCAGCAATAGCGGAACTGAGCAGTTCTTC CASSNSGTEQFF
. TRBJ1-3 TRBV6-5 . TGTGCCAGCAGTTTTGGCCGGGGGGGATACACCATATATTTT CASSFGRGGYTIYF
. TRBJ2-2 TRBV2 . TGTGCCAGCAGTAGAACAGTCCCTCTTAACACCGGGGAGCTGTTTTTT CASSRTVPLNTGELFF
once TRBJ2-7 TRBV11-3 . TGTGCCAGCAGCTTCCGGGCAGGCTCCTACGAGCAGTACTTC CASSFRAGSYEQYF
few TRBJ2-2 TRBV11-3 . TGTGCCAGCAGCCGCACCGGGGAGCTGTTTTTT CASSRTGELFF
. TRBJ2-7 TRBV2 . TGTGCCAGCAGTGGGGGGGCCCCCTCCATATACGAGCAGTACTTC CASSGGAPSIYEQYF
. TRBJ2-2 TRBV7-2 . TGTGCCAGCAGCTTAGGCCCCCCCACGGGCGGGGAGCTGTTTTTT CASSLGPPTGGELFF
few TRBJ2-7 TRBV19 . TGTGCCAGTAGCATCCGGGACACCGCCTACGAGCAGTACTTC CASSIRDTAYEQYF
. TRBJ2-3 TRBV6-6 . TGTGCCAGCAGCAACGAGGTTACGCAGTATTTT CASSNEVTQYF
. TRBJ1-4 TRBV4-3 . TGCGCCAGCAGCCCGTCGGGGTTAGCTAATGAAAAACTGTTTTTT CASSPSGLANEKLFF
. TRBJ2-2 TRBV9 TRBD2 TGTGCCAGCAGCGTAGACGCCTCAGGGAGGGACACCGGGGAGCTGTTTTTT CASSVDASGRDTGELFF
. TRBJ2-7 TRBV5-1 TRBD2 TGCGCCAGCAGCCCCCGGACTAGCGGCTTCTACGAGCAGTACTTC CASSPRTSGFYEQYF
few TRBJ2-7 TRBV28 . TGTGCCAGCAGTTTATCCCAATCCGAGCAGTACTTC CASSLSQSEQYF
. TRBJ2-5 TRBV9 TRBD1 TGTGCCAGCAGCCCCCTTGGACAGGGGGGGGAGACCCAGTACTTC CASSPLGQGGETQYF
. TRBJ1-1 TRBV5-1 TRBD1 TGCGCCAGCAGCCCACAGGGGACCACTGAAGCTTTCTTT CASSPQGTTEAFF
. TRBJ2-1 TRBV7-2 . TGTGCCAGCAGCTTAGTCCAGGCCAATGAGCAGTTCTTC CASSLVQANEQFF
once TRBJ1-1 TRBV29-1 . TGCAGCGTTCACCAGGGAGGTGGCACTGAAGCTTTCTTT CSVHQGGGTEAFF
. TRBJ1-2 TRBV5-4 . TGTGCCAGCAGCTTGCCGACAACTGGCTACACCTTC CASSLPTTGYTF
. TRBJ2-6 TRBV5-4 TRBD2 TGTGCCAGCAGCTTGGGGCTAGCGGGGGTCGGCGTCCTGACTTTC CASSLGLAGVGVLTF
. TRBJ2-7 TRBV27 TRBD1 TGTGCCAGCAGTTTCGGCGGACAGGGGTACGAGCAGTACTTC CASSFGGQGYEQYF
. TRBJ2-1 TRBV7-2 . TGTGCCAGCAGCTCGACTAGCTACAATGAGCAGTTCTTC CASSSTSYNEQFF
. TRBJ1-5 TRBV25-1 . TGTGCCAGCAGTGAAGGTACAGATAGCAATCAGCCCCAGCATTTT CASSEGTDSNQPQHF